These 21 T cell receptor beta chains share one sample of origin, sequenced in a study of PD-1 blockade in mismatch repair-deficient tumors. These receptors' antigens are unknown. Only in-frame clones appear in the TCRdb table, and some are missing; sequencing was by immunoSEQ multiplex PCR. This sample has 7,000 to 9,500 clones, with over 75% found just once. The time point denotes: approximately ten-day in vitro stimulation with candidate mutation-associated neoantigen peptide 1. Sample: cells cultured in vitro, taken from a patient treated with pembrolizumab. These TCRs come from an adult with mismatch repair-deficient cancer.

The J gene is TRBJ2-5, the V gene TRBV7-2; D remains unclear. The DNA end is more similar to TRBJ2-7, so the J call may be wrong. The CDR3 runs to 16 residues. Germline CDR1 SGHTA, CDR2 FQGNSA. CDR3 region: CASSLRYGLVTNEQYF. The CDR3 region has the DNA TGTGCCAGCAGCCTCCGATATGGTCTAGTTACCAACGAGCAGTACTTC.

This chain links TRBV11-2 with TRBJ2-3; 8 bases are shared with TRBD2. The V and J ends lost 4 bases and 4 bases, in that order; junction bases with no gene match: 16. The germline V gene has CDR1 SGHAT and CDR2 FQNNGV. The CDR3 is 18 amino acids. The CDR3 is CASSSWGSGGRSADTQYF. The DNA of the CDR3 is TGTGCCAGCAGCTCTTGGGGGAGCGGCGGGAGGAGCGCAGATACGCAGTATTTT.

V is TRBV28 and J is TRBJ2-7; maybe TRBD1 (5 bases). The V end lost 2 bases, the J end lost 5 bases, and 10 bases lay between the germline ends. Per germline, CDR1 MDHEN and CDR2 SYDVKM. The CDR3 extends over 13 amino acids. CDR3 sequence (DNA): TGTGCCAGCAGTTTAAGGGGTGTCAACGAGCAGTACTTC. This encodes CASSLRGVNEQYF.

The rearrangement uses TRBV5-1 and TRBJ1-5, with D possibly matching TRBD1 (6 bases). The CDR3 sequence is 13 residues long. The germline gives CDR1 SGHRS, CDR2 YFSETQ. Trimming pared 4 bases from V and 3 bases from J, leaving 8 bases between. The CDR3 is CASSTGANQPQHF. CDR3 in DNA: TGCGCCAGCAGCACGGGGGCCAATCAGCCCCAGCATTTT.

This chain joins TRBV18 and TRBJ1-5, with 7 bases identical to TRBD1. CDR3 size: 15 residues. Germline CDR1 is KGHSH and CDR2 is LQKENI. V lost 3 bases and J lost 4; bases outside the gene matches: 6. In nucleotides, the CDR3 is TGTGCCAGCTCACCGAAGACAGGGATTAATCAGCCCCAGCATTTT. Translation gives CASSPKTGINQPQHF.

This clone was seen only once. This rearrangement joins TRBV19 to TRBJ1-1; D unclear. Trimming took off 7 bases at V and 0 bases at J, with 12 bases between the two ends. The CDR3 has 14 amino acids. Germline-derived CDR1 and CDR2 are LNHDA and SQIVND (reference sequence). The CDR3: CASTPDGLNTEAFF. The DNA for the CDR3 is TGTGCCAGTACCCCGGACGGCCTGAACACTGAAGCTTTCTTT.

The rearrangement joins TRBV7-9 to TRBJ1-1, with D maybe TRBD1 (5 bases). The CDR3 consists of 14 residues. The V and J ends lost 2 bases and 4 bases respectively, with 11 bases between them. CDR1 SEHNR and CDR2 FQNEAQ come from the germline V gene (reference sequence). The CDR3 is CASSLSREGTEAFF. The CDR3 nucleotides read TGTGCCAGCAGCTTAAGCAGGGAGGGCACTGAAGCTTTCTTT.

The chain joins TRBV4-1 to TRBJ1-1; no clear D gene. V was pared by 1 base and J by 5 bases, with 11 bases between. The CDR3 is 14 amino acids. Germline values: CDR1 MGHRA, CDR2 YSYEKL. This chain's CDR3 is CASSQGRFGTEAFF. Here the CDR3 DNA reads TGCGCCAGCAGCCAAGGGCGGTTTGGGACTGAAGCTTTCTTT.

The chain has TRBV6-5 and TRBJ1-1; perhaps TRBD1 as D (5 bases). V was clipped by 2 bases and J by 4 bases, with 11 bases between them. The germline V gene has CDR1 MNHEY and CDR2 SVGAGI. There are 14 residues in the CDR3. CDR3 protein: CASSYGGGSTEAFF. As DNA, the CDR3 is TGTGCCAGCAGTTACGGTGGGGGGAGCACTGAAGCTTTCTTT.

This clone showed up just once. The chain employs TRBV7-3 and TRBJ2-1; a possible D gene is TRBD2 (6 bases). The V gene lost 1 base and the J gene lost 6 bases, with 13 bases spanning the gap. Germline V gene sequence: CDR1 SGHTA, CDR2 FQGTGA. The CDR3 sequence is 15 residues long. The CDR3 sequence is CASSLIGRGPNEQFF. CDR3 DNA sequence: TGTGCCAGCAGCTTAATCGGGAGAGGCCCCAATGAGCAGTTCTTC.

The chain employs TRBV5-1 and TRBJ1-2; the match to TRBD1 covers 8 bases. The CDR3 is 15 amino acids. The germline CDR1 and CDR2 sequences are SGHRS and YFSETQ. Trimming took 4 bases from V and 4 from J; bases not matched to a gene: 9. CDR3 sequence (DNA): TGCGCCAGCAGCATCCCCACGACAGGGGCCTATGGCTACACCTTC. This encodes CASSIPTTGAYGYTF.

The rearrangement links TRBV11-2 to TRBJ1-2; D remains ambiguous. CDR1 SGHAT and CDR2 FQNNGV come from the germline V gene. The germline V and J ends were trimmed by 5 bases and 4 bases, with 11 bases remaining between them. The CDR3 is 13 residues long. The CDR3 spells CASSPNLGYGYTF. In DNA form, the CDR3 reads TGTGCCAGCAGCCCGAACCTGGGCTATGGCTACACCTTC.

This rearrangement joins TRBV11-2 to TRBJ2-5; D not certain. The V end lost 5 bases, the J end lost 1 base, and 14 bases lay between the germline ends. CDR3 length: 15 residues. Looked up from germline, CDR1 is SGHAT and CDR2 is FQNNGV. CDR3 sequence reads: CASSDTDGPQETQYF. The CDR3 DNA follows: TGTGCCAGCAGCGACACCGACGGGCCCCAAGAGACCCAGTACTTC.

As regards this clone: Other DNA sequences within the sample encode an identical CDR3. The chain recombines TRBV25-1 with TRBJ2-1, with unresolved D. The V end was cut by 3 bases, the J end by 10 bases, with 13 bases between. This CDR3 has 13 residues. CDR1 and CDR2 from the germline V gene are MGHDK and SYGVNS. Here the CDR3 reads CASSDPSVSEQFF. Written as DNA, the CDR3 is TGTGCCAGCAGTGATCCCTCGGTAAGCGAGCAGTTCTTC.

The chain couples TRBV6-5 to TRBJ2-7, with D possibly TRBD2 on 5 matching bases. Per germline, CDR1 MNHEY and CDR2 SVGAGI. CDR3 length equals 15 residues. Trimming removed 0 bases from V and 1 base from J, with 10 bases in between. For the CDR3, the DNA is TGTGCCAGCAGTTACTCGAACGGGGAGTCCTACGAGCAGTACTTC. This gives the protein CASSYSNGESYEQYF.

V and J are TRBV28 and TRBJ2-7, with D perhaps being TRBD1 or TRBD2 (5 bases each). Per the germline V gene, CDR1 is MDHEN and CDR2 is SYDVKM. This CDR3 comprises 15 residues. Trimming took 4 bases from V and 0 from J, leaving 13 bases between them. The CDR3 DNA sequence: TGTGCCAGCAGTTCCTATGGGGACGCCTCCTACGAGCAGTACTTC. Residues: CASSSYGDASYEQYF.

This chain uses TRBV28 with TRBJ1-2; 7 bases line up with TRBD1. Per germline, CDR1 MDHEN and CDR2 SYDVKM. With V trimmed by 6 bases and J by 7 bases, 14 bases remained unmatched. The CDR3 is 15 residues long. This CDR3 is CASSRRTGLIAGYTF. CDR3 in DNA: TGTGCCAGCAGCCGCAGGACAGGATTGATAGCTGGCTACACCTTC.

The chain carries TRBV18 and TRBJ1-5; D is uncertain. Trimming took off 2 bases at V and 2 bases at J, with 10 bases between the two ends. The CDR3 is 15 residues long. CDR1 is KGHSH, CDR2 LQKENI, per germline. The CDR3 region is CASSPLGGGNQPQHF. The CDR3 DNA is TGTGCCAGCTCACCATTGGGCGGAGGCAATCAGCCCCAGCATTTT.

The chain recombines TRBV12-5 with TRBJ1-1, with 7 bases fitting TRBD1. The CDR3 consists of 12 residues. Germline V gene lookup returns CDR1 LGHNT and CDR2 FRNRAP. Trimming at V came to 6 bases and at J to 8 bases, leaving 6 bases not matched to a gene. The CDR3 nucleotides are TGTGCTAGTGGCCCAGACAGGGAGGAAGCTTTCTTT. This encodes CASGPDREEAFF.

The table lists this clone with a few counts. This chain joins TRBV5-4 and TRBJ2-5; 8 bases map to TRBD2. The CDR3 has 14 amino acids. CDR1 is SGHNT, CDR2 YYREEE, per germline (reference sequence). With V trimmed by 5 bases and J by 5 bases, 8 bases remained unmatched. CDR3 DNA sequence: TGTGCCAGCAGTTTCAGCGGGAGTCAGGAGACCCAGTACTTC. Protein sequence: CASSFSGSQETQYF.

This chain joins TRBV18 and TRBJ2-3; 9 bases line up with TRBD1. J gave up 2 bases and V 8 bases, and 5 bases lay outside the gene matches. Looked up from germline, CDR1 is KGHSH and CDR2 is LQKENI. This CDR3 comprises 14 residues. In DNA, the CDR3 is TGTGCCAGCGGTTGGGACAGGGCCACAGATACGCAGTATTTT. Amino acids: CASGWDRATDTQYF.